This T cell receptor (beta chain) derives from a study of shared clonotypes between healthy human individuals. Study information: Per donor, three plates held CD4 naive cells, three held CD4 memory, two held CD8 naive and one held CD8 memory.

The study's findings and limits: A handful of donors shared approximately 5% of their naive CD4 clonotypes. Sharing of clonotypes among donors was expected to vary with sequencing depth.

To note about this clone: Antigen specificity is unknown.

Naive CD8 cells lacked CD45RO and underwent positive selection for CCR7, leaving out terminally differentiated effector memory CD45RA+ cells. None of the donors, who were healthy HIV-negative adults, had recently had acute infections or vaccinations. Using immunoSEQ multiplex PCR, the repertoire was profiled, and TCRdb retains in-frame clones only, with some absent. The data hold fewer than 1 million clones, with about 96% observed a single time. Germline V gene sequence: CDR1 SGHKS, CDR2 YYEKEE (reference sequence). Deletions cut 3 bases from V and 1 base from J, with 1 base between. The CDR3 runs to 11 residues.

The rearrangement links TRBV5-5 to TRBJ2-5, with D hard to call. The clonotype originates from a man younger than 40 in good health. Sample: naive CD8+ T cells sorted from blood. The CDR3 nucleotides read TGTGCCAGCAGCTCCCAAGAGACCCAGTACTTC. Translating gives CASSSQETQYF.